This section outlines one T cell receptor (beta chain) sequence together with its context. The target of this receptor is not known. This could be a read error, since a much larger clone is one nucleotide away. Hyperthyroidism patients were newly diagnosed, with disease duration under 2 months, and aged 18 to 65 years. Patients were excluded if they had other autoimmune diseases, uncontrolled infections, pregnancy or lactation. Clinical symptoms, serum thyroxine, TRAb, thyroid ultrasound and orbital computed tomography were used for diagnosis. Total RNA was extracted with Trizol reagent and quality-checked on an Agilent 2100 Bioanalyzer. These data come from a study of Graves' ophthalmopathy and Graves' hyperthyroidism (dated by TCRdb to 2017 to 2018). General notes on the study: Hyperthyroidism was defined as stable when no progression to ophthalmopathy occurred within 18 months of follow-up. After sampling, hyperthyroidism patients received methimazole starting at 30 mg daily, and ophthalmopathy patients received high-dose intravenous methylprednisolone. To explore V-J signatures that separate ophthalmopathy from hyperthyroidism, a discovery set of approximately 100 patients was enrolled, consisting of approximately 45 with ophthalmopathy and approximately 60 with stable hyperthyroidism. The independent validation cohort included approximately 19 hyperthyroidism patients plus 17 patients who later progressed from hyperthyroidism to ophthalmopathy. In over 5 hyperthyroidism patients, the T-cell repertoire of thyroid tissue was compared with the T-cell repertoire of blood. The study used TCR beta repertoire signatures to distinguish Graves' ophthalmopathy from Graves' hyperthyroidism and to predict progression to ophthalmopathy. In total, around 130 blood samples were TCR-sequenced: some 43 ophthalmopathy, approximately 80 hyperthyroidism and roughly 17 hyperthyroidism-to-ophthalmopathy patients.

Overall study results and their limits: Ophthalmopathy was separated from stable hyperthyroidism by the 13-signature model with 85% to 90% sensitivity and around 81% specificity in cross-validation and with 80%/75% in the test set. No statistical method was used to predetermine the sample size, and group allocation was not hidden from the investigators. In validation, the model predicted ophthalmopathy progression with nearly 71% sensitivity and about 77% specificity; roughly 11 predicted patients were CT-confirmed with GO in a median of about 6.2 months. Most of the expanded thyroid clonotypes with a frequency above 0.001 were also detected in blood, and it was suggested that the thyroid immune response may be reflected by blood repertoires.

TCR beta CDR3 regions were amplified from RNA transcripts for repertoire sequencing. A first-round RT-PCR used HTBI primers with the Qiagen OneStep RT-PCR kit, followed by a second-round multiplex PCR, size selection and purification. Libraries were sequenced paired-end with 100 bp reads on an Illumina HiSeq2000. In the source study's methods: Reads were processed with SOAPnuke, discarding reads with adapters, uncalled bases, mean Phred below 15, or no exact constant-primer or identifier match. COPE v1.2.5 was used to merge the high-quality paired reads. Each unique nucleotide sequence was defined as a clonotype, and clonotypes were aligned to IMGT TRB V, D and J references with MiTCR v1.1. Only V-J combinations with frequency above 0.0001 were analysed, covering about 99% of repertoires. A TCR clonal expansion and chaos score per V-J combination was defined as the ratio of F50 clonal expansion to chaos observed in the TCRdist matrix. Welch's t-statistics and random forest were used to reduce features to about a dozen V-J combinations, which were fed into a naive Bayes classifier. The Morisita-Horn index was used to measure how similar the thyroid and blood repertoires were. TCRdb trimmed the raw reads at Q25, called clones with MiXCR and kept productive beta chains. CDR3 protein duplicates are merged, each entry listing the most common genes and DNA. These V and J calls rely on TCRdb rather than the paper's analysis. Recorded for this sample are about 1.2 million distinct CDR3 sequences; about two fifths of them occurred a single time. The ten largest make up roughly 10% of the sample.

Based on the germline V gene (reference sequence), the CDR1 and CDR2 sequences are DFQATT and SNEGSKA. The cysteine opens and the phenylalanine closes a CDR3 of 15 amino acids. Only the CDR3 region is kept as DNA, spanning 45 bases read in frame from base 1. This sequence uses TRBV20-1 and TRBJ1-6; no D gene is confidently identified. This TCR came from an adult man with Graves' hyperthyroidism. The sequenced sample was peripheral blood or thyroid tissue (not recorded which). The CDR3 sequence is CSASLGGAWYSPPHF. The nucleotide sequence reads as follows: TGCAGTGCCAGCTTGGGTGGAGCCTGGTATTCACCCCCCCACTTT.